This T cell receptor beta chain was found in a study of OX40 agonist ivuxolimab in advanced cancers. At the level of the study: Those enrolled were approximately 78% male, with a mean age of approximately 60 years and ages from roughly 20 to 90.

Overall study results and limits: The study observed clonal expansion of CD4+ and CD8+ blood T cells by week 6 at 0.1 to 3.0 mg/kg. On average, CD8+ T cells showed a greater number of expanded clones than CD4+.

A word on this clone: Its specificity is unknown.

Sampled blood was obtained at baseline, cycle 4 day 1, and cycle 7 day 1. This CDR3 region has 19 residues. The repertoire was sequenced with immunoSEQ multiplex PCR; TCRdb's copy has only in-frame clones and lacks some. Of tens of thousands of clones in the sample, around 94% were seen once. The chain employs TRBV21-1 and TRBJ1-1. TRBV21-1 is a known pseudogene. The source is an adult with an advanced solid tumor such as melanoma, head and neck, liver or kidney cancer. The sequenced sample was CD4+ or CD8+ T cells sorted from blood, obtained in a trial of the OX40 agonist ivuxolimab. CDR3 region: CASSKGPRQRGITFTEAFF. As DNA, the CDR3 is TGTGCCAGCAGCAAAGGCCCCCGGCAAAGAGGGATCACATTCACTGAAGCTTTCTTT.